This T cell receptor beta chain was identified in a study of early T cells in non-severe SARS-CoV-2 infection. Study information: Sequencing targeted bulk RNA from unsorted whole blood, leaving chains unpaired.

As part of library construction, unique molecular identifiers were attached to individual cDNA molecules. From the 5' RACE reads, TCRdb called clonotypes with MiXCR, one entry per CDR3 protein. The profile shows about 84,000 distinct CDR3 sequences, roughly 12% of them singletons. Looked up from germline, CDR1 is SGHTA and CDR2 is FQGTGA. Trimming took 6 bases from V and 7 from J; bases not matched to a gene: 6. This CDR3 is 14 amino acids long. General observations from the study: VDJdb matching favored anti-spike CD8 responses, missing private and CD4 specificities.

On this clonotype: Its antigen remains unknown.

Sequencing used whole blood. This receptor was identified in an adult who was a healthcare worker with PCR-confirmed SARS-CoV-2 infection or an uninfected control (not recorded which). The chain employs TRBV7-3 and TRBJ2-2, with TRBD1 identical over 9 bases. The CDR3 region has the DNA TGTGCCAGCAGAACGGGACAGGGAGACGGGGAGCTGTTTTTT. Its protein product is CASRTGQGDGELFF.